The rows below give T cell receptor beta chains drawn from one sample of a study of shared clonotypes between healthy human individuals. Clones were read by immunoSEQ multiplex PCR, and TCRdb kept only the in-frame ones, dropping some. The table has about 2.1 million clones, 85% to 95% seen once; the top ten hold 1.5% to 2%. Material: naive CD8+ T cells from PBMCs. The receptor source for this set is a man aged 18 to 29 in good health. Some clones in this sample may be carry-over from other donors' samples. The CDR3 runs from the conserved cysteine through the conserved F or W. A D gene is named only where the DNA matches it firmly. Size tells how often a clone was seen (once, few, many) or the class of an expanded clone, and some rows leave it out.

V	D	size	J	DNA	CDR3
TRBV4-3	TRBD2	.	TRBJ2-1	TGCGCCAGCAGCCAAACGGGACTAGCGGGCGTCAATGAGCAGTTCTTC	CASSQTGLAGVNEQFF
TRBV27	.	.	TRBJ1-5	TGTGCCAGCAGTGGGAGTCAGGGTTATCAGCCCCAGCATTTT	CASSGSQGYQPQHF
TRBV9	TRBD1	.	TRBJ2-5	TGTGCCAGCAGCGTGGGCAGGGGGCACCAAGAGACCCAGTACTTC	CASSVGRGHQETQYF
TRBV19	.	once	TRBJ2-7	TGTGCCAGTAGTATCGGTCGGGCTTCCGAGCAGTACTTC	CASSIGRASEQYF
TRBV7-2	.	.	TRBJ2-1	TGTGCCAGCAGCTTAAACACTCGGGGACACCGGACGGGCCATGAGCAGTTCTTC	CASSLNTRGHRTGHEQFF
TRBV4-1	TRBD1	.	TRBJ2-2	TGCGCCAGCAGCCTCCTACTGGGACAGGTCGTGGACACCGGGGAGCTGTTTTTT	CASSLLLGQVVDTGELFF
TRBV9	TRBD1	.	TRBJ2-7	TGTGCCAGCAGCCCGGGGACAGGGGTTTACGAGCAGTACTTC	CASSPGTGVYEQYF
TRBV5-4	.	.	TRBJ2-7	TGTGCCAGCAGTGCAGGGACGGTCTCCTACGAGCAGTACTTC	CASSAGTVSYEQYF
TRBV18	TRBD2	.	TRBJ2-2	TGTGCCAGCTCCGAAACTAGCGGGAGGGCCGCGGCCGGGGAGCTGTTTTTT	CASSETSGRAAAGELFF
TRBV7-9	.	.	TRBJ1-5	TGTGCCAGCAGCTTAGGGCCTCAGCCCCAGCATTTT	CASSLGPQPQHF
TRBV9	TRBD2	.	TRBJ2-3	TGTGCCAGCAGCGAGCCCCTAGCGGGAGGCACAGATACGCAGTATTTT	CASSEPLAGGTDTQYF
TRBV2	TRBD2	.	TRBJ2-1	TGTGCTACGCTAGCGGGAAAAGATGAGCAGTTCTTC	CATLAGKDEQFF
TRBV27	.	.	TRBJ1-2	TGTGCCAGCAGTTTTACAGGGAACTATGGCTACACCTTC	CASSFTGNYGYTF
TRBV9	TRBD1	.	TRBJ1-2	TGTGCCAGCAGCTCCCGGGACAGGCTCTACTATGGCTACACCTTC	CASSSRDRLYYGYTF
TRBV29-1	.	.	TRBJ2-3	TGCAGCGCACGGGAAGGGCCAGATACGCAGTATTTT	CSAREGPDTQYF
TRBV4-2	.	.	TRBJ2-4	TGTGCCAGCAGCCAAGATGGGGGTGGAGCCAAAAACATTCAGTACTTC	CASSQDGGGAKNIQYF
TRBV4-1	TRBD1	.	TRBJ1-4	TGCGCCAGCAGCCAAAGCCCACGACAGGGGGTTGAAAAACTGTTTTTT	CASSQSPRQGVEKLFF
TRBV28	.	.	TRBJ1-3	TGTGCCAGCACCATGACGGACTTTCTCTCTGGAAACACCATATATTTT	CASTMTDFLSGNTIYF
TRBV7-9	TRBD1	.	TRBJ1-2	TGTGCCGGGGGGGACAGCGGAGGGATTCCTAACTATGGCTACACCTTC	CAGGDSGGIPNYGYTF
TRBV18	.	.	TRBJ2-1	TGTGCCAGCTCACCAGAAACAAGACGGGAGCCCTACAATGAGCAGTTCTTC	CASSPETRREPYNEQFF
TRBV29-1	TRBD1	.	TRBJ1-1	TGCAGCGTGACCTCGATCACCAGGACAGGAGAATATGGCACTGAAGCTTTCTTT	CSVTSITRTGEYGTEAFF
TRBV6-6	TRBD2	.	TRBJ2-7	TGTGCCAGCAGTTACTCGAGTCAGCGGGATCTCGACGAGCAGTACTTC	CASSYSSQRDLDEQYF
TRBV6-1	.	once	TRBJ1-5	TGTGCCAGCAGTGAAGCGGGTGTTACCCAGCATTTT	CASSEAGVTQHF
TRBV15	TRBD2	.	TRBJ2-1	TGTGCCACCAGCTGGTCACTGTGGCGGGGGAGAAATACAAATGAGCAGTTCTTC	CATSWSLWRGRNTNEQFF
TRBV25-1	TRBD2	.	TRBJ2-3	TGTGCCAGCAGTGATAACCTAGCGGTCCTCCTCACAGATACGCAGTATTTT	CASSDNLAVLLTDTQYF
TRBV20-1	.	.	TRBJ2-1	TGCAGTGCTAGAGGTCCGACGGAGCAGTTCTTC	CSARGPTEQFF
TRBV6-5	TRBD1	.	TRBJ2-3	TGTGCCAGCAGTCGTGACAGGGGCCCCACAGATACGCAGTATTTT	CASSRDRGPTDTQYF
TRBV4-3	.	.	TRBJ1-1	TGCGCCAGCAGCCAAGTCCGACCAACAGGGTTGAACAGCACTGAAGCTTTCTTT	CASSQVRPTGLNSTEAFF
TRBV10-3	.	.	TRBJ2-7	TGTGCCATCAGTGACTCCGTCTACGAGCAGTACTTC	CAISDSVYEQYF
TRBV6-5	TRBD1	.	TRBJ1-3	TGTGCCAGCAGCTTACAGGGGGCCGAAGGAAACACCATATATTTT	CASSLQGAEGNTIYF
TRBV4-1	TRBD1	.	TRBJ1-3	TGCGCCAGCAGCTTGGGAGGGACAGTCTCTGGAAACACCATATATTTT	CASSLGGTVSGNTIYF
TRBV7-6	TRBD2	once	TRBJ2-3	TGTGCCAGCAGCTTAGGACTAGCGGGAGGGCTGGCAGATACGCAGTATTTT	CASSLGLAGGLADTQYF
TRBV5-1	.	.	TRBJ1-1	TGCGCCAGCACCTCAAACACTGAAGCTTTCTTT	CASTSNTEAFF
TRBV5-6	.	.	TRBJ2-7	TGTGCCAGCAGCCTAAACCGGGACTTCGCCTACGAGCAGTACTTC	CASSLNRDFAYEQYF
TRBV19	.	few	TRBJ2-1	TGTGCCAGTAGTATAGATCTCTCGCGCGAACCCCTAAATAGGTTCTTC	CASSIDLSREPLNRFF
TRBV27	.	.	TRBJ2-3	TGTGCCAGCACCTCCCCGGGGCGGGCAGATACGCAGTATTTT	CASTSPGRADTQYF
TRBV11-2	.	.	TRBJ2-7	TGTGCCAGCAGTCCGGGCAGGGAGCAGTACTTC	CASSPGREQYF
TRBV11-2	TRBD2	.	TRBJ2-3	TGTGCCAGCAGGAAGACGACTAGCGGGAGTGCAGATACGCAGTATTTT	CASRKTTSGSADTQYF
TRBV29-1	TRBD1	.	TRBJ1-2	TGCAGCGGCCGAGGGGGCGCAAAGGATGGCTACACCTTC	CSGRGGAKDGYTF
TRBV5-1	.	.	TRBJ2-1	TGCGCCAGCAGCTTGGCGGTCGAGGGGCCATACAATGAGCAGTTCTTC	CASSLAVEGPYNEQFF
TRBV5-1	.	once	TRBJ1-1	TGCGCCAGCAATATCGGGGGCACTGAAGCTTTCTTT	CASNIGGTEAFF
TRBV28	TRBD2	.	TRBJ2-7	TGTGCCAGCAGTTTGACTAGCGGGAGAGAGCAGTACTTC	CASSLTSGREQYF
TRBV27	TRBD1	.	TRBJ2-2	TGTGCCAGCACCACCGACAGGGGGAACACCGGGGAGCTGTTTTTT	CASTTDRGNTGELFF
TRBV13	TRBD1	.	TRBJ2-7	TGTGCCAGCAGCCGACAGGGGGGAGAAACCTACGAGCAGTACTTC	CASSRQGGETYEQYF
TRBV7-9	TRBD1	.	TRBJ1-1	TGTGCCAGCAGCCCGGACAGGGTCACTGAAGCTTTCTTT	CASSPDRVTEAFF
TRBV9	TRBD1	.	TRBJ2-7	TGTGCCAGCACCCGCGGGACAGGTAGTAGGTACGAGCAGTACTTC	CASTRGTGSRYEQYF
TRBV2	.	.	TRBJ2-2	TGTGCCAGCAGTGGGGACACCGGGGAGCTGTTTTTT	CASSGDTGELFF
TRBV27	.	.	TRBJ2-7	TGTGCCAGCAGTTTAAGTCTCCGCTACGAGCAGTACTTC	CASSLSLRYEQYF
TRBV28	.	.	TRBJ2-3	TGTGCCAGCAGTTGGGCGGGACCCACAGATACGCAGTATTTT	CASSWAGPTDTQYF
TRBV10-2	.	.	TRBJ2-7	TGCGCCAGCAGTGACGGCTACGAGCAGTACTTC	CASSDGYEQYF
TRBV5-1	.	.	TRBJ1-1	TGCGCCAGCAGCTTGGTGGGAAGGAACACTGAAGCTTTCTTT	CASSLVGRNTEAFF
TRBV9	TRBD2	.	TRBJ2-1	TGTGCCAGCAGCCCGCTACTAGCGGGATTATTGAATGAGCAGTTCTTC	CASSPLLAGLLNEQFF
TRBV11-2	.	.	TRBJ2-2	TGTGCCAGCAGCTTAGGGAGTAACACCGGGGAGCTGTTTTTT	CASSLGSNTGELFF
TRBV2	.	.	TRBJ2-2	TGTGCCAGCAGTGAAGGCGGGGAGCTGTTTTTT	CASSEGGELFF
TRBV9	.	.	TRBJ1-3	TGTGCCAGCAGCGTAGCGGTAACTGGAAACACCATATATTTT	CASSVAVTGNTIYF
TRBV4-1	TRBD2	.	TRBJ2-7	TGCGCCAGCAGCCATCCAGGGCGGGGGGCGCAGGACGAGCAGTACTTC	CASSHPGRGAQDEQYF
TRBV7-9	TRBD1	.	TRBJ2-1	TGTGCCAGCAGCCTAGGGACAGGGGGCCTAAATGAGCAGTTCTTC	CASSLGTGGLNEQFF
TRBV4-1	.	.	TRBJ2-5	TGCGCCAGCAGCCCCTTGGCCAGGGAAGAGACCCAGTACTTC	CASSPLAREETQYF
TRBV4-1	.	once	TRBJ1-2	TGCGCCAGCAGCCCTACCAAACAGGGAAGTTACGATTATGGCTACACCTTC	CASSPTKQGSYDYGYTF